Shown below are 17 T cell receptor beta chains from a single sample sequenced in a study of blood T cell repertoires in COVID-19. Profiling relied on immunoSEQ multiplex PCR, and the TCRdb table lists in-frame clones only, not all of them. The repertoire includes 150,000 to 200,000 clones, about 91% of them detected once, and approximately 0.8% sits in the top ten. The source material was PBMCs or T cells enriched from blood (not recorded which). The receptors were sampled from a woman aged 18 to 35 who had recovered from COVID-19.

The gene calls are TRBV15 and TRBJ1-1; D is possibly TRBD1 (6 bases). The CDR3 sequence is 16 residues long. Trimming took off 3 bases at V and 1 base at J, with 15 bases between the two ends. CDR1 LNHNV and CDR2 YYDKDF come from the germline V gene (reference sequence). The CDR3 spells CATSSPSQGRNTEAFF. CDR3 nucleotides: TGTGCCACCAGCAGTCCCTCCCAGGGGCGGAACACTGAAGCTTTCTTT.

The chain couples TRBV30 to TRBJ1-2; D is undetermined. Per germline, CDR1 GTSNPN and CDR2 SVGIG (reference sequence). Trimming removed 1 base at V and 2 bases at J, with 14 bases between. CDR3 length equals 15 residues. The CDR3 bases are TGTGCCTGGAGTGACCCCACGAGGCGGAACTATGGCTACACCTTC. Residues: CAWSDPTRRNYGYTF.

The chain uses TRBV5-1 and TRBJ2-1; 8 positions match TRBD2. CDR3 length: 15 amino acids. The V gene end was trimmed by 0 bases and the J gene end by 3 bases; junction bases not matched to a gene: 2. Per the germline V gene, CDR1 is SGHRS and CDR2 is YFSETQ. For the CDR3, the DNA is TGCGCCAGCAGCTTGGTAGCGGGAATCTACAATGAGCAGTTCTTC. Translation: CASSLVAGIYNEQFF.

CDR3 protein: CASSNRGYASYEQYF. CDR3 nucleotide sequence: TGTGCCAGCAGCAACAGGGGTTACGCGTCCTACGAGCAGTACTTC. V is TRBV5-6 and J is TRBJ2-7, with 7 bases fitting TRBD1. The J segment lost 1 base and the V segment lost 4 bases, leaving 8 bases of the junction unmatched. The CDR3 totals 15 residues. CDR1 is SGHDT and CDR2 is YYEEEE in the germline V gene.

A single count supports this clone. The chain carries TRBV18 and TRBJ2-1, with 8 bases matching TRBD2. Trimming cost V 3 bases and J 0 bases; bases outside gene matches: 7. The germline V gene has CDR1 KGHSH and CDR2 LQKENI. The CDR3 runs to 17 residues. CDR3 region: CASSPLAGRSSYNEQFF. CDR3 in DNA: TGTGCCAGCTCACCCCTAGCGGGCCGCAGCTCCTACAATGAGCAGTTCTTC.

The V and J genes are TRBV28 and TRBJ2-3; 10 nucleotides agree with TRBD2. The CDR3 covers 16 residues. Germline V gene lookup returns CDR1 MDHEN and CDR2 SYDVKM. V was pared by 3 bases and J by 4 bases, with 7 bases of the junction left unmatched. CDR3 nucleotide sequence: TGTGCCAGCAGTTTTCTGGCTAGCGGGAGTTCAGATACGCAGTATTTT. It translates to CASSFLASGSSDTQYF.

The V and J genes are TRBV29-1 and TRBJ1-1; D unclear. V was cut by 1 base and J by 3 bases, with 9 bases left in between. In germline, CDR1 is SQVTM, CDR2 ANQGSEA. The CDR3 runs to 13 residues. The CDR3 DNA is TGCAGCGTTGAAGTGGGGAGGGACACTGAAGCTTTCTTT. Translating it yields CSVEVGRDTEAFF.

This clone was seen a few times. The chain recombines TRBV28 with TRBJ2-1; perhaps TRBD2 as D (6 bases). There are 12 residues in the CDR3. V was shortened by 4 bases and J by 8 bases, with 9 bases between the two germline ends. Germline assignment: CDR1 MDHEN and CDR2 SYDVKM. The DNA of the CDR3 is TGTGCCAGCAGTTACCGCGGGGATGAGCAGTTCTTC. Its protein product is CASSYRGDEQFF.

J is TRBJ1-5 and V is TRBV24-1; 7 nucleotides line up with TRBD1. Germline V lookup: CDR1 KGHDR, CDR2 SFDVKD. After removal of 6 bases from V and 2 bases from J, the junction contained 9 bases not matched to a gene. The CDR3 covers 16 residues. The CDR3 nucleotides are TGTGCCACCAGTCGAGGCTCCGGGACAGGCAATCAGCCCCAGCATTTT. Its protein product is CATSRGSGTGNQPQHF.

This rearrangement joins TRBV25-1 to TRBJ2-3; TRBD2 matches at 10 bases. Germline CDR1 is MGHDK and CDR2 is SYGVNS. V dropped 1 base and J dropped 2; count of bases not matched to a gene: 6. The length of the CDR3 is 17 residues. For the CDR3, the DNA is TGTGCCAGCAGTGAATTAATAGCGGGAGGATTCACAGATACGCAGTATTTT. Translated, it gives CASSELIAGGFTDTQYF.

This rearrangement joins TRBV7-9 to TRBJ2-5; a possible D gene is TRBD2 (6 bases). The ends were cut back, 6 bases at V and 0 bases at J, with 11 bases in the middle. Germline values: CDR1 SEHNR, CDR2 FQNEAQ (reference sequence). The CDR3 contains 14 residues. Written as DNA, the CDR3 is TGTGCCAGCAGACCACTAGCAAACCAAGAGACCCAGTACTTC. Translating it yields CASRPLANQETQYF.

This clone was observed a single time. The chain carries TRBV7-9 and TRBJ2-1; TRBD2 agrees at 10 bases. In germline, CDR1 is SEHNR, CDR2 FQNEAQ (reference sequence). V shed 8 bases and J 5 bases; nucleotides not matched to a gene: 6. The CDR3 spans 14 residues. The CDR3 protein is CASAYSGRHNEQFF. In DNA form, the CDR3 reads TGTGCCAGCGCCTATAGCGGGAGGCACAATGAGCAGTTCTTC. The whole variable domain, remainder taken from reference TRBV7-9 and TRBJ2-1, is DTGVSQNPRHKITKRGQNVTFRCDPISEHNRLYWYRQTLGQGPEFLTYFQNEAQLEKSRLLSDRFSAERPKGSFSTLEIQRTEQGDSAMYLCASAYSGRHNEQFFGPGTRLTVL.

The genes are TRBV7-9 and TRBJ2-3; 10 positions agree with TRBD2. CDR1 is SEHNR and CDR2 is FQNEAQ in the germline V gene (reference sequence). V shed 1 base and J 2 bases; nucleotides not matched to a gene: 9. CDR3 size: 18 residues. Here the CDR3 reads CASSLVSSGRDLTDTQYF. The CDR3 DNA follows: TGTGCCAGCAGCTTAGTTTCTAGCGGGAGAGACCTCACAGATACGCAGTATTTT.

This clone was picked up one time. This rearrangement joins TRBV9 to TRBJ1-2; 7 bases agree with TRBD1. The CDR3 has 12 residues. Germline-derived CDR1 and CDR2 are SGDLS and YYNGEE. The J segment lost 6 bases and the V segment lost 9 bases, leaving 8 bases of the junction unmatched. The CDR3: CATDRVSDGYTF. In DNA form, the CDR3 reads TGTGCCACAGACAGGGTTTCGGATGGCTACACCTTC.

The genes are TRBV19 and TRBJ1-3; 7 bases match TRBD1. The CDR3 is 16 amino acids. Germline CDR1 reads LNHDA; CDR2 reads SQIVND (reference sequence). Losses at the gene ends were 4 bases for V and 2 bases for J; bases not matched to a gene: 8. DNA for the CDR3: TGTGCCAGTAGTAAAGAACAGGGGTTCGCTGGAAACACCATATATTTT. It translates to CASSKEQGFAGNTIYF. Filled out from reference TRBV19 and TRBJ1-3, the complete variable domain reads DGGITQSPKYLFRKEGQNVTLSCEQNLNHDAMYWYRQDPGQGLRLIYYSQIVNDFQKGDIAEGYSVSREKKESFPLTVTSAQKNPTAFYLCASSKEQGFAGNTIYFGEGSWLTVV.

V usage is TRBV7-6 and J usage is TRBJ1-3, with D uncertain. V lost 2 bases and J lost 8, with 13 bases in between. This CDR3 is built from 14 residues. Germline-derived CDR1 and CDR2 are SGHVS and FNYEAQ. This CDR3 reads CASSLIYRADTIYF. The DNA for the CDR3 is TGTGCCAGCAGCTTAATTTACCGAGCGGACACCATATATTTT.

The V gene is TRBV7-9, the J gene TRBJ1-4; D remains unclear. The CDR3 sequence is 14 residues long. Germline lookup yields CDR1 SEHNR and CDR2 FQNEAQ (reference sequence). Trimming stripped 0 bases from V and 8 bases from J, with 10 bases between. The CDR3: CASSLATSSEKLFF. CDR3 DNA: TGTGCCAGCAGCTTAGCGACATCGTCGGAAAAACTGTTTTTT.